This passage covers 12 T cell receptor beta chains from one sample sequenced in a study of beta chain features in type 1 diabetes. General study points: Type 1 diabetes patients had moderately but significantly shorter TCRB CDR3s in all four CD4+ subsets.

Their target antigens are unknown. TCRB transcripts that were expressed got sequenced, as all of the isolated RNA had been reverse transcribed. The table came from immunoSEQ multiplex PCR; TCRdb's copy has only in-frame clones and leaves some out. The table lists under 400,000 clones, about 12% of them singletons. The sequenced sample consisted of naive CD4+ T cells from blood. The origin of the receptors is a woman under 30 with type 1 diabetes.

This clone was detected a few times. The chain recombines TRBV5-1 with TRBJ2-1, with D uncertain. The germline V gene has CDR1 SGHRS and CDR2 YFSETQ. V shed 0 bases and J shed 3 bases, with 10 bases lying between them. The CDR3 covers 15 residues. The CDR3 reads CASSLAIGFYNEQFF. DNA of the CDR3: TGCGCCAGCAGCTTGGCCATCGGTTTCTACAATGAGCAGTTCTTC.

The V gene is TRBV2, the J gene TRBJ2-7, with 11 positions matching TRBD2. With 6 bases clipped from V and 4 bases from J, the junction kept 5 bases outside the gene matches. This CDR3 has 14 amino acids. Germline V gene data show CDR1 as SNHLY and CDR2 as FYNNEI. The chain's CDR3 is CASRGLAARYEQYF. CDR3 DNA: TGTGCCAGCAGGGGACTAGCGGCGAGATACGAGCAGTACTTC. The full variable domain, with the rest looked up from reference TRBV2 and TRBJ2-7, is EPEVTQTPSHQVTQMGQEVILRCVPISNHLYFYWYRQILGQKVEFLVSFYNNEISEKSEIFDDQFSVERPDGSNFTLKIRSTKLEDSAMYFCASRGLAARYEQYFGPGTRLTVT.

This clone was observed a handful of times. The rearrangement links TRBV9 to TRBJ2-2; no clear D gene. In germline, CDR1 is SGDLS, CDR2 YYNGEE. CDR3 length: 15 residues. Trimming stripped 4 bases from V and 0 bases from J, with 10 bases between. CDR3 amino acids: CASSSTTANTGELFF. DNA of the CDR3: TGTGCCAGCAGCTCGACCACAGCGAACACCGGGGAGCTGTTTTTT.

This clone came up a few times. The V gene is TRBV15, the J gene TRBJ2-5; the D is unclear. CDR1 and CDR2 (germline): LNHNV, YYDKDF (reference sequence). V was shortened by 2 bases and J by 5 bases, with 12 bases between the two germline ends. This CDR3 has 14 residues. CDR3 amino acids: CATSRSLGWETQYF. In DNA form, the CDR3 reads TGTGCCACCAGCAGAAGCCTCGGTTGGGAGACCCAGTACTTC.

The V gene is TRBV30, the J gene TRBJ2-5; D uncertain. The germline V and J ends were trimmed by 0 bases and 2 bases, with 10 bases remaining between them. The CDR3 extends over 14 amino acids. Germline loops: CDR1 GTSNPN, CDR2 SVGIG (reference sequence). DNA for the CDR3: TGTGCCTGGAGTGTTGGCAGTGCTCAAGAGACCCAGTACTTC. Residues: CAWSVGSAQETQYF. Together with reference TRBV30 and TRBJ2-5, the CDR3 gives the full variable domain: SQTIHQWPATLVQPVGSPLSLECTVEGTSNPNLYWYRQAAGRGLQLLFYSVGIGQISSEVPQNLSASRPQDRQFILSSKKLLLSDSGFYLCAWSVGSAQETQYFGPGTRLLVL.

This clone came up a few times. The CDR3 sequence is CASSYVGAGTLNTQYF. The CDR3 nucleotides read TGTGCCAGCAGTTACGTTGGAGCGGGCACCTTGAATACGCAGTATTTT. This chain connects TRBV6-5 to TRBJ2-3; a weak D match, TRBD2 (6 bases). CDR1 and CDR2 (germline): MNHEY, SVGAGI. The CDR3 has 16 amino acids. V was cut by 2 bases and J by 7 bases, with 19 bases left in between.

The chain joins TRBV20-1 to TRBJ2-5; TRBD1 matches at 9 bases. The length of the CDR3 is 10 residues. Trimming took 7 bases from V and 7 from J; bases not matched to a gene: 1. Germline V CDR1 and CDR2: DFQATT, SNEGSKA (reference sequence). The CDR3 loop is CSGQGVTQYF. The CDR3 nucleotides read TGCAGTGGACAGGGGGTGACCCAGTACTTC.

This rearrangement joins TRBV12-5 to TRBJ1-6; 7 bases agree with TRBD1. The CDR3 sequence is 17 residues long. J gave up 7 bases and V 8 bases, and 17 bases lay outside the gene matches. Germline CDR1 and CDR2: LGHNT and FRNRAP. DNA of the CDR3: TGTGCTAGTCGCGGAGGGACAGCCCAACAGAGCAATTCACCCCTCCACTTT. Its translation is CASRGGTAQQSNSPLHF.

This clone was seen a handful of times. V is TRBV7-2 and J is TRBJ2-7, with a possible D match to TRBD2 (6 bases). This CDR3 spans 13 amino acids. The V gene lost 6 bases and the J gene lost 4 bases, with 13 bases spanning the gap. Germline CDR1 and CDR2: SGHTA and FQGNSA. The CDR3 here is CASSSRDWYEQYF. The CDR3 DNA sequence: TGTGCCAGCAGTAGCCGGGACTGGTACGAGCAGTACTTC.

This clone was observed a handful of times. The rearrangement joins TRBV5-1 to TRBJ1-3; 7 bases are a match to TRBD1. The CDR3 spans 15 residues. CDR1 and CDR2 from the germline V gene are SGHRS and YFSETQ. V lost 4 bases to trimming and J lost 4 bases; unmatched junction nucleotides: 8. The CDR3 reads CASSQRQGDGNTIYF. The CDR3 coding sequence is TGCGCCAGCAGCCAACGACAGGGCGACGGAAACACCATATATTTT.

This clone was found a few times. The CDR3 bases are TGCGCCAGCAGCCGACGTACAGGGACTAACTATGGCTACACCTTC. It translates to CASSRRTGTNYGYTF. This chain uses TRBV4-3 with TRBJ1-2; D perhaps matches TRBD1 (6 bases). The CDR3 consists of 15 residues. CDR1 is LGHNA, CDR2 YSLEER, per germline. The germline V and J ends were trimmed by 4 bases and 0 bases, with 12 bases remaining between them.

The rearrangement links TRBV6-5 to TRBJ2-5; 9 bases fit TRBD1. Trimming at V came to 7 bases and at J to 5 bases, leaving 5 bases not matched to a gene. CDR1 and CDR2 from the germline V gene are MNHEY and SVGAGI. The CDR3 is 13 amino acids. CDR3 protein: CASKRQGVETQYF. The CDR3 DNA sequence: TGTGCCAGCAAAAGACAGGGGGTGGAGACCCAGTACTTC.